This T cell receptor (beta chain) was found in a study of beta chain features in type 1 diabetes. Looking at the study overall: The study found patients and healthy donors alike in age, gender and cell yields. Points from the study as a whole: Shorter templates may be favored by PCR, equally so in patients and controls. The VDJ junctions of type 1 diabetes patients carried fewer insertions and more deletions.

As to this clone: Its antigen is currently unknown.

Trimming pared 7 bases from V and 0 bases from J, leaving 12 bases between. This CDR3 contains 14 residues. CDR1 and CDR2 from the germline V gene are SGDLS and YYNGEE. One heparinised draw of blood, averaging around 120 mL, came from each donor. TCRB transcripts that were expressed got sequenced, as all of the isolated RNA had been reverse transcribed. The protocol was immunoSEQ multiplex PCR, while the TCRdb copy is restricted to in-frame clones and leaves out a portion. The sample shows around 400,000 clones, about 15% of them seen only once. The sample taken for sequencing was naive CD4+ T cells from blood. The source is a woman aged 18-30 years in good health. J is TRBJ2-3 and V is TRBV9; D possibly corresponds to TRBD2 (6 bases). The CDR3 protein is CASGGGASTDTQYF. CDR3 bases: TGTGCCAGCGGTGGAGGGGCCAGCACAGATACGCAGTATTTT.